The sequence of this T cell receptor (beta chain) was determined in a study of siplizumab effects on memory and regulatory T cells. General study results and limits: Siplizumab gave mappable alloreactive CD4+ clones an average Treg-derived fraction of less than 75%, against 25% to 30% in controls. The alloresponse seemed to draw substantially on naive T cells, which appeared more diverse than memory cells. A significant reduction in alloreactive sequences traceable to unstimulated CD4+ memory cells was produced by siplizumab.

Points on this clone: The antigen remains undetermined.

This CDR3 spans 12 amino acids. The germline V gene encodes CDR1 LNHDA and CDR2 SQIVND (reference sequence). V was pared by 4 bases and J by 3 bases, with 4 bases between. TCR templates numbering about 10^5 were assayed per sample. Data came from immunoSEQ multiplex PCR; TCRdb stores just in-frame clones and leaves some out. The sample contains about 100,000 clones, about 94% of which appear only once. The receptor was isolated from a human donor in good health. The sample was Tregs sorted from blood. The V call is TRBV19, the J call TRBJ1-5; D is unresolved. For the CDR3, the DNA is TGTGCCAGTAGTAGGATCAATCAGCCCCAGCATTTT. As protein: CASSRINQPQHF.